This T cell receptor (beta chain) derives from a study of regulatory T cells in long-lasting Graves disease. The overall study: For under 3 months, newly diagnosed Graves' patients had been taking antithyroid drugs.

Through Arm-PCR of CDR3 regions and iRepertoire HTBI primers, TCR beta libraries were built. From the multiplex PCR reads, TCRdb called clonotypes with MiXCR, one entry per CDR3 protein. This table has around 320,000 distinct CDR3 sequences, approximately 16% appearing once. The CDR3 loop spans 13 amino acids. V was cut by 6 bases and J by 5 bases, with 16 bases left in between. Germline V gene data show CDR1 as DFQATT and CDR2 as SNEGSKA (reference sequence). The sample's time point: newly diagnosed GD, antithyroid drugs for less than 3 months. Preparation of the TCR library used RNA extracted from PBMCs. This sample also appeared in a second study, on T cells in Graves' hyperthyroidism and ophthalmopathy.

This TCR was recovered from a man aged 40-55 years with Graves disease. The sequencing here drew on peripheral blood mononuclear cells (PBMCs), taken at new diagnosis, from a patient treated with antithyroid drugs. The chain employs TRBV20-1 and TRBJ2-5, with D perhaps TRBD1 or TRBD2 (5 bases each). The CDR3 bases are TGCAGTGCGGGGGAGAGAATGCCGGAGACCCAGTACTTC. This translates into CSAGERMPETQYF.